The 13 T cell receptor beta chains given below trace back to one sample, sequenced in a study of CD8 T cells in ankylosing spondylitis. TCRdb independently ran MiXCR on the 5' RACE reads; one entry per CDR3 protein. The sample lists 150,000 to 250,000 distinct CDR3 sequences; about 13% were seen once. Sequenced sample: blood, either unsorted or a sorted T cell fraction (not recorded which). These TCRs come from a male donor with ankylosing spondylitis or in good health (not recorded which).

This clonotype was seen at least ten times. CDR3 sequence reads: CASSQDYGRAYEQYF. The CDR3, as DNA: TGCGCCAGCAGCCAAGATTACGGCAGGGCGTACGAGCAGTACTTC. V usage is TRBV4-1 and J usage is TRBJ2-7, with D possibly matching TRBD1 (5 bases). Germline V gene sequence: CDR1 MGHRA, CDR2 YSYEKL. CDR3 length: 15 residues. Deletions cut 0 bases from V and 4 bases from J, with 13 bases between.

The V gene is TRBV5-1, the J gene TRBJ1-6, with TRBD1 matching over 7 bases. This CDR3 spans 14 amino acids. From germline, CDR1 is SGHRS and CDR2 YFSETQ. Trimming took 4 bases from V and 7 from J; bases not matched to a gene: 5. The CDR3 DNA reads as TGCGCCAGCAGCCTGACAGGGTACAATTCACCCCTCCACTTT. Protein: CASSLTGYNSPLHF.

The rearrangement joins TRBV11-2 to TRBJ1-6; no reliable D call. V lost 5 bases and J lost 5, with 13 bases in between. This CDR3 is 15 amino acids long. Germline values: CDR1 SGHAT, CDR2 FQNNGV. CDR3 residues: CASSPEGIDNSPLHF. CDR3 in DNA: TGTGCCAGCAGCCCGGAGGGCATTGATAATTCACCCCTCCACTTT.

This clonotype was seen ten or more times. V is TRBV29-1 and J is TRBJ1-1, with TRBD1 matching 9 bases. This CDR3 region has 14 residues. V shed 5 bases and J 6 bases; nucleotides not matched to a gene: 10. Germline loops: CDR1 SQVTM, CDR2 ANQGSEA. The CDR3 here is CSVPGQGDVAEAFF. The CDR3 DNA reads TGCAGCGTTCCGGGACAGGGTGATGTCGCTGAAGCTTTCTTT.

A few counts support this clonotype. The chain employs TRBV12-3 or TRBV12-4 and TRBJ2-1; 13 bases agree with TRBD2. After removal of 0 bases from V and 5 bases from J, the junction contained 4 bases not matched to a gene. The CDR3 covers 17 residues. CDR3 in amino acids: CASSLATGLAGDNEQFF. The CDR3 DNA sequence: TGTGCCAGCAGTTTAGCGACCGGACTAGCGGGGGACAATGAGCAGTTCTTC.

The chain has TRBV27 and TRBJ2-7; TRBD1 is a possible D gene (6 bases). The CDR3 length is 13 residues. The V and J ends lost 3 bases and 2 bases respectively, with 8 bases between them. CDR1 and CDR2 (germline): MNHEY, SMNVEV (reference sequence). The chain's CDR3 is CASSFTGPYEQYF. DNA of the CDR3: TGTGCCAGCAGTTTCACAGGGCCCTACGAGCAGTACTTC.

V usage is TRBV4-1 and J usage is TRBJ1-1, with D perhaps matching TRBD1 (5 bases). CDR3 length equals 18 residues. The V gene's germline CDR1 is MGHRA and CDR2 YSYEKL. V lost 1 base and J lost 2, with 20 bases in between. CDR3 coding DNA: TGCGCCAGCAGCCAAGTCCTTCTTGGGGGGGTCATTAACACTGAAGCTTTCTTT. Amino acid sequence: CASSQVLLGGVINTEAFF.

This clonotype has a handful of counts. V gene TRBV2 combines with J gene TRBJ1-1; D is perhaps TRBD1 (5 bases). There are 14 residues in the CDR3. V was shortened by 11 bases and J by 2 bases, with 18 bases between the two germline ends. Germline assignment: CDR1 SNHLY and CDR2 FYNNEI. DNA of the CDR3: TGTGCCGGACCCGGCGGGACTTCCAACACTGAAGCTTTCTTT. Residues: CAGPGGTSNTEAFF. The full variable domain, in which reference TRBV2 and TRBJ1-1 provide the parts outside the CDR3, is EPEVTQTPSHQVTQMGQEVILRCVPISNHLYFYWYRQILGQKVEFLVSFYNNEISEKSEIFDDQFSVERPDGSNFTLKIRSTKLEDSAMYFCAGPGGTSNTEAFFGQGTRLTVV.

This clonotype was detected a few times. CDR3 DNA: TGCAGTGCTGACCGGGACTCGCTCTACGAGCAGTACTTC. Its protein is CSADRDSLYEQYF. The rearrangement uses TRBV20-1 and TRBJ2-7; D might be TRBD2 (6 bases). Germline V gives CDR1 DFQATT, CDR2 SNEGSKA (reference sequence). The CDR3 covers 13 residues. V was shortened by 5 bases and J by 3 bases, with 14 bases between the two germline ends.

The rearrangement uses TRBV4-1 and TRBJ2-2, with 9 bases fitting TRBD2. CDR1 is MGHRA and CDR2 is YSYEKL in the germline V gene. The CDR3 spans 18 residues. Trimming at V came to 3 bases and at J to 3 bases, leaving 11 bases not matched to a gene. CDR3 nucleotide sequence: TGCGCCAGCAGCCATCAATGGCGGGGGGGCCAGGACACCGGGGAGCTGTTTTTT. It yields the protein CASSHQWRGGQDTGELFF.

The genes are TRBV11-2 and TRBJ2-3; 12 nucleotides line up with TRBD2. Germline CDR1 reads SGHAT; CDR2 reads FQNNGV. The CDR3 covers 20 residues. The trim removed 0 bases at V and 5 bases at J, leaving 15 bases unmatched. The CDR3 protein is CASSLDPLPVTSGRGDTQYF. In nucleotides, the CDR3 is TGTGCCAGCAGCTTAGATCCCCTCCCCGTGACTAGCGGGAGAGGAGATACGCAGTATTTT.

V is TRBV2 and J is TRBJ2-3; 10 nucleotides align to TRBD1. This CDR3 spans 16 amino acids. Looked up from germline, CDR1 is SNHLY and CDR2 is FYNNEI. The V gene end was trimmed by 0 bases and the J gene end by 3 bases; junction bases not matched to a gene: 3. The CDR3 spells CASSEARQGATDTQYF. In DNA, the CDR3 is TGTGCCAGCAGTGAAGCGCGACAGGGGGCAACAGATACGCAGTATTTT.

This clonotype has more than one count but fewer than ten. The chain is built from TRBV10-2 and TRBJ2-3, with a tentative D call TRBD2 (5 bases). The V gene lost 10 bases and the J gene lost 2 bases, with 13 bases spanning the gap. The CDR3 loop spans 13 amino acids. CDR1 is WSHSY, CDR2 SAAADI, per germline. The CDR3 sequence: CATKGDPTDTQYF. DNA for the CDR3: TGCGCCACCAAGGGAGACCCCACAGATACGCAGTATTTT.